The T cell receptor beta chain under discussion was sequenced for a study of blood T cell repertoires in COVID-19 (dated by TCRdb to the early 2020s). Regarding the complete study: The collaborator samples originated in the United States, Italy and Spain and spanned the acute and convalescent phases of COVID-19. The material from the prospective study consisted of cDNA or gDNA derived from T cells, B-cell-depleted T cells, or PBMCs. Deeply sampled blood TCRbeta repertoires from subjects exposed to, actively infected with, or recovered from COVID-19 were included in the dataset. The repertoires were made available in a free public database intended to serve as a resource for research on the immune response to SARS-CoV-2. Samples were obtained from the ongoing ImmuneRACE study (first 160 participants) and from 950 to 1,500 subjects provided by 6 global collaborators. A de-identified subject ID, COVID-19 status, age in years and sex were almost always included in the sample metadata. Where available, HLA class I and class II types were obtained from metadata supplied by the sample provider rather than from assay-based typing. Study-level results and caveats: The amount of clinical and demographic metadata varied by source and participant and was provided uncurated.

The immunoSEQ Assay, a bias-controlled multiplex PCR, was used to amplify TCRbeta CDR3 regions from genomic DNA. The study's processing was this. Within the assay, amplification of reference gene primers was used to estimate how many nucleated cells each sample contained. Sequence reads were collapsed and filtered to measure the absolute abundance of every unique TCRbeta CDR3 rearrangement. For each sample, productive Simpson clonality was calculated by taking the square root of Simpson's diversity index across productive rearrangements. The source is immuneACCESS, and TCRdb retained only in-frame sequences with V and J called. Part of the clones is not carried over; for the studies checked, unresolved V genes explain less than half of this, and the remainder is unexplained. D and trimming come from the DNA, and the V and J calls and clone size come from that table. This sample holds approximately 490,000 clones; about 85% were observed only once. 0.7% of the sample is held by the ten biggest clonotypes.

Only a few counts were recorded for this clone. Which antigen it targets is not known. One base away there is no much larger clone; base qualities are not given. Participants in the prospective study were enrolled through a virtual design, were aged about 18 to 89 years, and lived in some 24 United States geographic areas. In the prospective study, cohorts were assigned on the basis of participant-reported clinical history obtained from a screening survey and a study questionnaire. Recovered participants in ImmuneRACE Cohort 3 were defined by two consecutive negative NP/OP PCR tests, clearance by a healthcare professional, or resolution of symptoms. In the prospective study, whole blood, serum and a nasopharyngeal or oropharyngeal swab were collected from each participant by mobile phlebotomists. Additional blood draws and questionnaires over an approximately two-month period could optionally be provided by prospective study participants. Before DNA extraction, blood samples from the prospective study were shipped at room temperature or frozen.

The germline V and J ends show losses of 5 bases and 7 bases respectively, and no gene match explains 10 bases of the junction. The CDR3 measures 15 amino acids from cysteine to phenylalanine. This entry keeps only the CDR3 DNA: 45 bases, framed from base 1. From a lookup of the germline V gene (reference sequence), CDR1 and CDR2 are MNHEY and SMNVEV. The sample taken for sequencing was PBMCs or T cells enriched from blood (not recorded which). In this chain, TRBV27 is recombined with TRBJ1-5; TRBD1 aligns with 8 central bases. The sequence was collected from a young woman who had recovered from COVID-19. The nucleotides are TGTGCCAGCAGTCCAGGGACAGGAGGGGGGCAGCCCCAGCATTTT. Its coded protein is CASSPGTGGGQPQHF.